This paragraph reports one T cell receptor (beta chain). The target of this receptor is not known. Base qualities were left out, and no much larger clone turns up one base away. The source of the sample is a study of beta chain features in type 1 diabetes (dated by TCRdb to 2017 to 2018). In the study overall: Patients and healthy donors did not differ in mean age, gender distribution, total cell number or subset yield. Naive and central memory subsets were obtained from all 30 or so donors, but regulatory and stem cell-like memory subsets were isolated from only 8 patients and roughly 8 healthy donors. A total of 85 million to 110 million sorted cells were examined across all samples, and RNA yield correlated strongly with the number of cells per subset. In the study, recently diagnosed type 1 diabetes patients and matched healthy donors were compared on the TCRB repertoires of their sorted circulating CD4+ T cell subsets. What the research found in general, with its limitations: At VDJ recombination sites, type 1 diabetes patients had fewer insertions and more deleted nucleotides, which implies abnormalities in thymic rearrangement. HLA sub-analyses involved small numbers of individuals, so any influence of HLA type on TCRB rearrangement remained unresolved. Shorter templates might be favored by PCR, yet because patient and control samples were amplified and corrected together, any such skew would affect both groups equally. Because cDNA rather than genomic DNA was sequenced, highly expressing activated cells could have been over-represented, although no difference in activation and CD3 levels was found between groups. The naive, central memory and regulatory TCRB repertoires appeared to resemble one another more closely among patients than among healthy donors. A moderate but significant shortening of TCRB CDR3 length was observed in type 1 diabetes patients in all four CD4+ subsets.

The germline V gene yields LGHNA for CDR1 and YSLEER for CDR2. Trimming leaves V shorter by 2 bases and J shorter by 3 bases, with the junction holding 8 bases beyond the gene matches. The CDR3, cysteine through phenylalanine, is 16 amino acids long. Only the CDR3 part of the read is kept: 48 bases, read in frame from the first base. The High Capacity cDNA Reverse Transcription Kit was used to reverse transcribe all of the isolated RNA, meaning that expressed TCRB transcripts were what got sequenced. Naive, central memory and regulatory T cell samples underwent deep immunoSEQ sequencing, averaging roughly 3.5 million total reads per sample. After sorted cells were lysed in RLT buffer, RNA was extracted with DNase-treated RNeasy Micro or Mini kits, with the choice depending on cell number. Each cell subset was processed separately to prevent cross-contamination, with patient and healthy donor samples processed together. TCRB sequences were amplified from cDNA with the immunoSEQ multiplex PCR, producing 87-bp fragments spanning the CDR3 region. Sequencing of the amplicons was done on the Illumina HiSeq platform. From the authors' description of their analysis: Synthetic template baselines were used to correct PCR bias computationally, reads within Hamming distance 2 were collapsed together, and singletons that could not be merged were discarded. By aligning reads against IMGT, V, D and J genes, CDR3 length, and insertions or deletions at six rearrangement sites were assigned. Within each subset, clonotype counts were normalized to the number of sorted cells before true diversity and Gini coefficients were calculated with the tcR R package. The overlap coefficient, calculated on TCRB nucleotide sequences, was used to quantify repertoire sharing. As a proxy for the pre-selection repertoire, out-of-frame TCRB sequences from naive cells were analyzed. Sourced from immuneACCESS, this table was stored by TCRdb with only in-frame sequences that have V and J called. A share of the clones is absent; for the studies checked, an unresolved V gene accounts for under half, and the remainder has no known explanation. The V and J calls and clone size are taken from that table; D and trimming were inferred from the DNA. The sample table contains about 140,000 clones; only one count was recorded for roughly 10% of them. The ten largest clones capture 1.3% of the sample.

From each donor, a single peripheral blood sample of about 110 mL on average was drawn into heparinised tubes. A BD FACSAria II and a panel including CD45RO, CCR7, CD25, CD127, CD95 and CD27 were used to sort naive, central memory, regulatory and stem cell-like memory CD4+ T cells. All sorted populations exceeded 98% purity. PBMCs were isolated immediately by Lymphoprep density gradient centrifugation and stained directly without culture. To minimize batch effects, samples were stained and sorted in pairs, one healthy donor with one patient per experiment. This TCR was recovered from a man aged 18-30 years in good health. Recombination connected TRBV4-3 to TRBJ2-3, and TRBD1 aligns with 7 junction nucleotides. The sequenced sample was naive CD4+ T cells from blood. Taken with the paper, the label for cell subset or site translates to: true naive CD4+ T cells. The CDR3 region has the sequence CASSQQQGFWTDTQYF. The DNA reads as follows: TGCGCCAGCAGCCAACAACAGGGGTTCTGGACAGATACGCAGTATTTT.